One sample yielded the 28 T cell receptor beta chains listed below, sequenced in a study of cytomegalovirus exposure and HLA in healthy donors. PCR primers comprised 60 Vbeta and 13 Jbeta primers. Profiling relied on immunoSEQ multiplex PCR, and the TCRdb table lists in-frame clones only, not all of them. The sample table sets out roughly 100,000 clones. Sequenced input: PBMCs. The receptors were sampled from a middle-aged man in good health and CMV-seronegative.

This rearrangement joins TRBV5-4 to TRBJ1-1, with D perhaps TRBD1 (6 bases). The CDR3 length is 16 residues. Germline assignment: CDR1 SGHNT and CDR2 YYREEE (reference sequence). The V end lost 3 bases, the J end lost 5 bases, and 20 bases lay between the germline ends. In DNA form, the CDR3 reads TGTGCCAGCAGCTCTCAAGGGGGAGGGCGCGGGACTGAAGCTTTCTTT. This codes for CASSSQGGGRGTEAFF. Drawing the rest from reference TRBV5-4 and TRBJ1-1, the complete variable domain is ETGVTQSPTHLIKTRGQQVTLRCSSQSGHNTVSWYQQALGQGPQFIFQYYREEENGRGNFPPRFSGLQFPNYSSELNVNALELDDSALYLCASSSQGGGRGTEAFFGQGTRLTVV.

V is TRBV6-6 and J is TRBJ1-1, with a weak D call TRBD1 (6 bases). Trimming cost V 7 bases and J 0 bases, with 15 bases left between them. This CDR3 is built from 15 residues. CDR1 and CDR2 from the germline V gene are MNHNY and SVGAGI (reference sequence). The CDR3 here is CASIKGQGMNTEAFF. In DNA form, the CDR3 reads TGTGCCAGCATTAAGGGCCAGGGGATGAACACTGAAGCTTTCTTT.

This chain joins TRBV7-6 and TRBJ2-1; possible D gene TRBD2, 7 bases. Germline lookup yields CDR1 SGHVS and CDR2 FNYEAQ. Trimming took 8 bases from V and 6 from J, leaving 23 bases between them. The CDR3 is 16 residues long. Written as DNA, the CDR3 is TGTGCCAGCTGGGGGTTTAGCGGCGGGGGCGGCAATGAGCAGTTCTTC. Encoded protein: CASWGFSGGGGNEQFF.

V and J are TRBV21-1 and TRBJ1-1; the D call in the table, TRBD1, was not verified against the DNA. TRBV21-1 is shown as a pseudogene. CDR3 length: 14 residues. CDR3 nucleotides: TGTGCCAGCAGCAGACAGGGGGGCGGAAGGAGAGCTTTCTTT. This gives the protein CASSRQGGGRRAFF.

V gene TRBV5-1 combines with J gene TRBJ1-4, with a weak D call TRBD1 (5 bases). This CDR3 spans 15 amino acids. Looked up from germline, CDR1 is SGHRS and CDR2 is YFSETQ. Trimming shortened V by 0 bases and J by 7 bases, and 13 bases separated the two germline ends. The CDR3 loop is CASSLGQGVTEKLFF. The CDR3 bases are TGCGCCAGCAGCTTGGGGCAGGGTGTGACTGAAAAACTGTTTTTT.

The chain uses TRBV5-1 and TRBJ2-7, with a tentative D call TRBD2 (5 bases). CDR3 length: 14 amino acids. The V gene lost 0 bases and the J gene lost 1 base, with 8 bases spanning the gap. In germline, CDR1 is SGHRS, CDR2 YFSETQ. The CDR3: CASSLDPGSYEQYF. The CDR3, as DNA: TGCGCCAGCAGCTTGGATCCGGGATCCTACGAGCAGTACTTC.

The CDR3 protein is CASMPGTGPYNEQFF. The CDR3 DNA is TGTGCCAGCATGCCCGGGACAGGGCCTTACAATGAGCAGTTCTTC. This rearrangement joins TRBV2 to TRBJ2-1, with TRBD1 matching 9 bases. Per the germline V gene, CDR1 is SNHLY and CDR2 is FYNNEI. This CDR3 is built from 15 residues. The V and J ends lost 7 bases and 4 bases, in that order; junction bases with no gene match: 8.

This chain joins TRBV10-1 and TRBJ2-1; 11 nucleotides match TRBD1. Trimming cost V 9 bases and J 6 bases; bases outside gene matches: 13. CDR1 is WNHNN, CDR2 SYGVQD, per germline (reference sequence). The CDR3 spans 16 residues. The CDR3 protein is CASQPRTGTGGNEQFF. DNA for the CDR3: TGCGCCAGTCAACCCCGGACCGGGACAGGGGGCAATGAGCAGTTCTTC.

V gene TRBV2 combines with J gene TRBJ2-3, with D uncertain. Germline CDR1 reads SNHLY; CDR2 reads FYNNEI. CDR3 length: 12 amino acids. With 3 bases removed from V and 11 bases from J, the gap between germline ends came to 12 bases. CDR3 in DNA: TGTGCCAGCAGTGAGGAGAGGAACATGCAGTATTTT. Translating it yields CASSEERNMQYF.

V and J are TRBV7-2 and TRBJ2-5; 10 bases are a match to TRBD2. CDR1 and CDR2 from the germline V gene are SGHTA and FQGNSA. V dropped 6 bases and J dropped 5; count of bases not matched to a gene: 6. The CDR3 covers 14 residues. The CDR3: CASSPSGGEETQYF. DNA for the CDR3: TGTGCCAGCAGTCCTAGCGGGGGAGAGGAGACCCAGTACTTC.

The chain is built from TRBV7-9 and TRBJ1-2; TRBD1 agrees at 8 bases. V gave up 4 bases and J gave up 3 bases; unmatched junction bases: 10. The CDR3 is 16 residues long. Germline V gives CDR1 SEHNR, CDR2 FQNEAQ (reference sequence). CDR3 in amino acids: CASSSSAGGEDYGYTF. The CDR3 coding sequence is TGTGCCAGCAGCTCGAGCGCAGGGGGCGAAGACTATGGCTACACCTTC.

V gene TRBV27 combines with J gene TRBJ2-1; D is unclear. This CDR3 has 13 amino acids. Germline-derived CDR1 and CDR2 are MNHEY and SMNVEV (reference sequence). The ends were cut back, 5 bases at V and 6 bases at J, with 11 bases in the middle. In DNA, the CDR3 is TGTGCCAGCAGTCCCTTCTTGTCCAATGAGCAGTTCTTC. It is translated as CASSPFLSNEQFF.

The chain uses TRBV11-2 and TRBJ2-1, with 11 bases fitting TRBD1. Germline CDR1 reads SGHAT; CDR2 reads FQNNGV. V lost 5 bases and J lost 3; bases outside the gene matches: 3. The CDR3 sequence is 15 residues long. The CDR3 bases are TGTGCCAGCAGCGTCGGGACAGGGGGCTACAATGAGCAGTTCTTC. This sequence encodes CASSVGTGGYNEQFF.

The chain joins TRBV28 to TRBJ2-6; no definite D call. With 6 bases removed from V and 4 bases from J, the gap between germline ends came to 10 bases. This CDR3 is built from 14 residues. Germline-derived CDR1 and CDR2 are MDHEN and SYDVKM. The DNA of the CDR3 is TGTGCCAGCAGCCTATTGAGCGGGGCCAACGTCCTGACTTTC. Its translation is CASSLLSGANVLTF.

This chain links TRBV5-6 with TRBJ2-3; 14 bases align to TRBD2. The CDR3 length is 15 residues. V lost 4 bases, J lost 5 bases, and 3 bases stayed unmatched. Germline CDR1 reads SGHDT; CDR2 reads YYEEEE. The CDR3 DNA reads TGTGCCAGCAGCCCGGGACTAGCGGGAGAAGATACGCAGTATTTT. Protein sequence: CASSPGLAGEDTQYF.

The chain recombines TRBV30 with TRBJ1-1; 11 bases match TRBD1. V shed 2 bases, J shed 10 bases, and the junction held 9 bases outside the gene matches. CDR3 length equals 14 residues. Germline lookup yields CDR1 GTSNPN and CDR2 SVGIG (reference sequence). The CDR3 sequence is CAWSLRDRGAVAFF. The CDR3, as DNA: TGTGCCTGGAGTCTGAGGGACAGGGGGGCCGTAGCTTTCTTT.

The chain carries TRBV5-5 and TRBJ1-4, with 8 positions matching TRBD1. CDR1 and CDR2 from the germline V gene are SGHKS and YYEKEE (reference sequence). CDR3 length equals 16 residues. V shed 0 bases and J 2 bases; nucleotides not matched to a gene: 3. The CDR3 coding sequence is TGTGCCAGCAGCTTGGGACAGGGGATCACTAATGAAAAACTGTTTTTT. Translating it yields CASSLGQGITNEKLFF.

The chain couples TRBV28 to TRBJ1-2; 9 positions match TRBD1. The CDR3 is 15 amino acids. With V trimmed by 5 bases and J by 7 bases, 11 bases remained unmatched. CDR1 and CDR2 (germline): MDHEN, SYDVKM. The CDR3 spells CASSNSQGALGGYTF. For the CDR3, the DNA is TGTGCCAGCAGTAACTCACAGGGGGCGTTAGGTGGCTACACCTTC.

The J gene is TRBJ2-5, the V gene TRBV7-2, with TRBD1 as a possible D gene (8 bases). Trimming took off 4 bases at V and 4 bases at J, with 16 bases between the two ends. The CDR3 contains 15 residues. Germline-derived CDR1 and CDR2 are SGHTA and FQGNSA. The CDR3 DNA reads TGTGCCAGCAGCTCGAGAGCGGGACAGGTAGAGACCCAGTACTTC. It codes for CASSSRAGQVETQYF. The variable domain in full, completed from reference TRBV7-2 and TRBJ2-5, reads GAGVSQSPSNKVTEKGKDVELRCDPISGHTALYWYRQSLGQGLEFLIYFQGNSAPDKSGLPSDRFSAERTGGSVSTLTIQRTQQEDSAVYLCASSSRAGQVETQYFGPGTRLLVL.

The rearrangement links TRBV5-4 to TRBJ1-6; D is unresolved. The CDR3 runs to 13 residues. The V gene's germline CDR1 is SGHNT and CDR2 YYREEE (reference sequence). Trimming cost V 4 bases and J 7 bases, with 9 bases left between them. CDR3 sequence reads: CASSPGFNSPLHF. The CDR3 region has the DNA TGTGCCAGCAGCCCGGGTTTCAATTCACCCCTCCACTTT. The entire variable domain, with the rest obtained from reference TRBV5-4 and TRBJ1-6, is as follows: ETGVTQSPTHLIKTRGQQVTLRCSSQSGHNTVSWYQQALGQGPQFIFQYYREEENGRGNFPPRFSGLQFPNYSSELNVNALELDDSALYLCASSPGFNSPLHFGNGTRLTVT.

The chain employs TRBV5-1 and TRBJ2-5, with D possibly matching TRBD2 (6 bases). The J call is in doubt because the DNA end fits TRBJ2-7 better. The germline V gene encodes CDR1 SGHRS and CDR2 YFSETQ. The CDR3 spans 14 residues. For the CDR3, the DNA is TGCGCCAGCAGCTCCCGACTAGTCCCCTACGAGCAGTACTTC. As protein: CASSSRLVPYEQYF.

The gene calls are TRBV30 and TRBJ2-7; D perhaps matches TRBD2 (6 bases). The ends were cut back, 2 bases at V and 5 bases at J, with 13 bases in the middle. The CDR3 contains 13 residues. Germline loops: CDR1 GTSNPN, CDR2 SVGIG (reference sequence). The CDR3 loop reads CAWSRGNRDEQYF. The CDR3 bases are TGTGCCTGGAGTCGGGGGAACCGGGACGAGCAGTACTTC.

The CDR3 DNA is TGTGCCAGTAGTATTCAGGGACAGGTCCACTCTGGGGCCAACGTCCTGACTTTC. Translation: CASSIQGQVHSGANVLTF. The chain couples TRBV19 to TRBJ2-6; 8 bases are a match to TRBD1. The germline V gene has CDR1 LNHDA and CDR2 SQIVND (reference sequence). CDR3 length equals 18 residues. With 3 bases clipped from V and 0 bases from J, the junction kept 7 bases outside the gene matches.

V usage is TRBV2 and J usage is TRBJ1-3; TRBD1 might be the D (5 bases). V gave up 2 bases and J gave up 5 bases, with 7 bases separating them. CDR1 and CDR2 (germline): SNHLY, FYNNEI. The CDR3 loop spans 13 amino acids. The CDR3 sequence: CASSEQGRNTIYF. In nucleotides, the CDR3 is TGTGCCAGCAGTGAACAGGGAAGAAACACCATATATTTT. Based on the CDR3 plus reference TRBV2 and TRBJ1-3, the full variable domain is EPEVTQTPSHQVTQMGQEVILRCVPISNHLYFYWYRQILGQKVEFLVSFYNNEISEKSEIFDDQFSVERPDGSNFTLKIRSTKLEDSAMYFCASSEQGRNTIYFGEGSWLTVV.

The CDR3 loop reads CASSEQGPEQYF. CDR3 in DNA: TGTGCCAGCAGTGAGCAGGGTCCCGAGCAGTACTTC. The chain combines TRBV2 with TRBJ2-7; possibly TRBD1 for D (5 bases). The germline V gene encodes CDR1 SNHLY and CDR2 FYNNEI. Trimming cost V 3 bases and J 6 bases, with 9 bases left between them. The length of the CDR3 is 12 residues.

The V and J genes are TRBV18 and TRBJ1-2; D is undetermined. Deletions cut 8 bases from V and 1 base from J, with 17 bases between. Germline loops: CDR1 KGHSH, CDR2 LQKENI. The CDR3 extends over 15 amino acids. The CDR3 protein is CASQDRRGSNYGYTF. In DNA, the CDR3 is TGTGCCAGCCAAGACCGACGTGGGAGTAACTATGGCTACACCTTC.

This chain joins TRBV7-8 and TRBJ2-1; TRBD2 is a possible D gene (5 bases). Per germline, CDR1 SGHVS and CDR2 FQNEAQ. The V gene lost 1 base and the J gene lost 0 bases, with 7 bases spanning the gap. The CDR3 consists of 15 residues. CDR3 sequence: CASSLDGNSYNEQFF. Here the CDR3 DNA reads TGTGCCAGCAGCTTAGACGGGAACTCCTACAATGAGCAGTTCTTC.

The rearrangement links TRBV18 to TRBJ2-1; 16 bases agree with TRBD2. The germline gives CDR1 KGHSH, CDR2 LQKENI. The J segment lost 7 bases and the V segment lost 0 bases, leaving 3 bases of the junction unmatched. This CDR3 has 17 amino acids. CDR3 region: CASSPPGLAGGTNEQFF. The DNA of the CDR3 is TGTGCCAGCTCACCACCGGGACTAGCGGGGGGGACTAATGAGCAGTTCTTC.